The rows below give T cell receptor beta chains drawn from one sample of a study of cytomegalovirus exposure and HLA in healthy donors. Measured with immunoSEQ multiplex PCR; TCRdb has only the in-frame clones, and not every one. Here the sample spans under 200,000 clones, 87% being singletons. Sequencing input: PBMCs. Receptors originate from a boy younger than 10 in good health and CMV-seronegative. CDR3s include the opening cysteine and the closing phenylalanine or tryptophan. Fields, in order: J gene, V gene, D gene, CDR3 length, clone size, CDR3 protein, CDR3 DNA. A D gene is named only where the DNA matches it firmly. Size tells how often a clone was seen (once, few, many) or the class of an expanded clone, and some rows leave it out.

TRBJ2-5 | TRBV23-1 | TRBD1 | 19 | NA | CASSPLKSAGQGISETQYF | TGCGCCAGCAGTCCCCTCAAATCGGCAGGACAGGGCATTTCAGAGACCCAGTACTTC
TRBJ2-2 | TRBV4-2 | NA | 12 | NA | CASSLVAGELFF | TGTGCCAGCAGCCTCGTCGCCGGGGAGCTGTTTTTT
TRBJ1-6 | TRBV5-1 | TRBD1 | 13 | NA | CASSSTGDSPLHF | TGCGCCAGCAGCTCCACAGGGGATTCACCCCTCCACTTT
TRBJ2-2 | TRBV4-2 | NA | 16 | NA | CASSPSRSADTGEPFF | TGTGCCAGCAGCCCCTCGAGATCGGCAGACACCGGGGAGCCGTTTTTT
TRBJ2-3 | TRBV11-2 | TRBD1 | 16 | NA | CASSLRQGIGTDTQYF | TGTGCCAGCAGCCTCAGACAGGGGATAGGCACAGATACGCAGTATTTT
TRBJ2-5 | TRBV27 | TRBD2 | 14 | NA | CASSPPGGFPTQYF | TGTGCCAGCAGTCCGCCGGGGGGATTTCCCACCCAGTACTTC
TRBJ2-7 | TRBV4-1 | NA | 11 | NA | CASSQAYEQYF | TGCGCCAGCAGCCAAGCTTACGAGCAGTACTTC
TRBJ2-1 | TRBV7-2 | TRBD2 | 17 | NA | CASSLRTSPSSYNEQFF | TGTGCCAGCAGCTTACGGACTAGCCCGAGCTCCTACAATGAGCAGTTCTTC
TRBJ2-7 | TRBV11-2 | NA | 12 | NA | CASSPDTREQYF | TGTGCCAGCAGCCCAGACACCCGCGAGCAGTACTTC
TRBJ1-1 | TRBV9 | TRBD1 | 14 | NA | CASRKGGPGTEAFF | TGTGCCAGCAGAAAAGGGGGCCCGGGCACTGAAGCTTTCTTT
TRBJ2-7 | TRBV19 | NA | 13 | NA | CASSIDRTYEQYF | TGTGCCAGTAGTATCGACAGAACCTACGAGCAGTACTTC
TRBJ1-1 | TRBV14 | NA | 13 | once | CASSQDRLTEAFF | TGTGCCAGCAGCCAAGACAGACTCACTGAAGCTTTCTTT
TRBJ2-7 | TRBV13 | NA | 14 | NA | CASSLMGTKYEQYF | TGTGCCAGCAGCCTAATGGGGACAAAGTACGAGCAGTACTTC
TRBJ2-7 | TRBV13 | TRBD1 | 16 | NA | CASTPQPGTGAYEQYF | TGTGCCAGCACCCCACAACCGGGGACAGGGGCCTACGAGCAGTACTTC
TRBJ1-5 | TRBV27 | TRBD1 | 16 | NA | CASRAGGDFLNQPQHF | TGTGCCAGCAGAGCAGGGGGCGACTTCCTCAATCAGCCCCAGCATTTT
TRBJ2-3 | TRBV7-9 | NA | 14 | NA | CSSSPPVGTDTQYF | TGTTCCAGCAGCCCCCCTGTAGGCACAGATACGCAGTATTTT
TRBJ2-1 | TRBV4-1 | NA | 17 | NA | CASSQKGRGAVLNEQFF | TGCGCCAGCAGCCAGAAGGGAAGGGGTGCGGTTTTGAATGAGCAGTTCTTC
TRBJ2-6 | TRBV4-1 | NA | 19 | few | CASSQGPGPSRSGANVLTF | TGCGCCAGCAGCCAAGGACCGGGTCCCTCCCGCTCTGGGGCCAACGTCCTGACTTTC
TRBJ2-7 | TRBV28 | TRBD2 | 14 | NA | CASSRGLAAYEQYF | TGTGCCAGCAGCCGGGGACTAGCGGCCTACGAGCAGTACTTC
TRBJ2-1 | TRBV5-1 | NA | 14 | NA | CASSMREEGEEQFF | TGCGCCAGCAGTATGAGGGAGGAAGGAGAGGAGCAGTTCTTC
TRBJ2-7 | TRBV30 | NA | 11 | NA | CAWSNLHEQYF | TGTGCCTGGAGTAATCTACACGAGCAGTACTTC
TRBJ2-7 | TRBV5-1 | NA | 14 | once | CASSWDGTTGEQYF | TGCGCCAGCAGCTGGGATGGGACAACGGGCGAGCAGTACTTC
TRBJ1-1 | TRBV30 | NA | 14 | NA | CAWSIESLNTEAFF | TGTGCCTGGAGTATAGAATCCTTGAACACTGAAGCTTTCTTT
TRBJ2-3 | TRBV6-5 | TRBD2 | 14 | once | CASRASGSTDTQYF | TGTGCCAGCAGGGCTAGCGGTAGCACAGATACGCAGTATTTT
TRBJ1-3 | TRBV30 | TRBD1 | 15 | NA | CAWSQGQGSGNTIYF | TGTGCCTGGAGCCAAGGACAGGGCTCTGGAAACACCATATATTTT
TRBJ1-5 | TRBV9 | TRBD1 | 14 | once | CASSVTGADQPQHF | TGTGCCAGCAGCGTTACAGGGGCAGATCAGCCCCAGCATTTT
TRBJ2-3 | TRBV4-1 | TRBD2 | 15 | NA | CASSQPGGGTDTQYF | TGCGCCAGCAGCCAACCGGGGGGGGGCACAGATACGCAGTATTTT
TRBJ1-2 | TRBV29-1 | TRBD1 | 14 | NA | CSVAQGEVHYGYTF | TGCAGCGTTGCACAGGGGGAGGTTCACTATGGCTACACCTTC
TRBJ2-7 | TRBV27 | TRBD2 | 14 | NA | CASSFGASGSEQYF | TGTGCCAGCAGTTTCGGGGCTAGCGGGAGCGAGCAGTACTTC
TRBJ2-3 | TRBV19 | NA | 15 | NA | CASSTTRGHTDTQYF | TGTGCCAGTAGTACGACAAGGGGACACACAGATACGCAGTATTTT
TRBJ2-7 | TRBV5-8 | NA | 11 | NA | CASSLGSGQYF | TGTGCCAGCAGCTTGGGGTCAGGGCAGTACTTC
TRBJ1-3 | TRBV6-1 | NA | 14 | NA | CASSVSLSGNTIYF | TGTGCCAGCAGTGTTTCGTTATCTGGAAACACCATATATTTT
TRBJ2-3 | TRBV29-1 | TRBD2 | 13 | NA | CSVAGRATDTQYF | TGCAGCGTTGCCGGGAGGGCCACAGATACGCAGTATTTT
TRBJ2-4 | TRBV19 | NA | 17 | NA | CASSPGWRVRAKNIQYF | TGTGCCAGTAGCCCAGGGTGGAGGGTCCGAGCCAAAAACATTCAGTACTTC
TRBJ2-2 | TRBV4-1 | TRBD2 | 22 | once | CASSQAPLRTGTSGRGGGELFF | TGCGCCAGCAGCCAAGCCCCTCTCAGAACCGGGACTAGCGGGAGGGGGGGCGGGGAGCTGTTTTTT
TRBJ2-1 | TRBV29-1 | TRBD2 | 16 | NA | CSVEGGTSGRNYEQFF | TGCAGCGTTGAAGGCGGGACTAGCGGGAGGAATTATGAGCAGTTCTTC